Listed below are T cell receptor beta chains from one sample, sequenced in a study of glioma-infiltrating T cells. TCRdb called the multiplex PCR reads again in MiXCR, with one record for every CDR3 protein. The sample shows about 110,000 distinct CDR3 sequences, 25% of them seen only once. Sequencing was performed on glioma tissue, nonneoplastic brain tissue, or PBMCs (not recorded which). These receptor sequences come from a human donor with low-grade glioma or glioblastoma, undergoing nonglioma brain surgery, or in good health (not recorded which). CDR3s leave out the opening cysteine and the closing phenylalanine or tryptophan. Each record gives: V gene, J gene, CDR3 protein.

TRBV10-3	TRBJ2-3	AISRSDTQY
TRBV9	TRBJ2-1	ASSVELAGRDEQF
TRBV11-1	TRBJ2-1	ASSPNLRQGSYEQF
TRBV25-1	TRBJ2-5	ASSETPQTGPETQY
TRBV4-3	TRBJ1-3	ASSQEMGRGNTIY
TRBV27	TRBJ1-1	ASVPPRAGNTETF
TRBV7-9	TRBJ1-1	ASSPWTGDGTEAF
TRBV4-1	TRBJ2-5	ASSQEGPISPRSAQY
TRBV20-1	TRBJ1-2	SAENRARSYGYT
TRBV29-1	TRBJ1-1	SANVGADPRNTEAF
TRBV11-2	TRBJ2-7	ASSTLSSNEQY
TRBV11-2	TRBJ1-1	ASSPSGGQNTEAF
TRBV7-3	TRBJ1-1	ASSSGVITEAF
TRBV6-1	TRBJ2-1	ASGQGHPNEQF
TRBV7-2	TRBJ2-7	ASSLVGSSYEQY
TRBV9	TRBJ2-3	ASSVRADTQY
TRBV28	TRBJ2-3	ASSLLDRQLDTQY
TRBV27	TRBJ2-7	ASSPGQVHSYEQY
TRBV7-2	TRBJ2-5	ASSLEIGMETQY
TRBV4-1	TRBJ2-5	ASSQVDQETQY
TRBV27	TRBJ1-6	ASSLEVGSPLH
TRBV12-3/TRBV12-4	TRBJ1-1	ASKDYRGHTEAF
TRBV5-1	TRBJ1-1	ASSPGINTEAF
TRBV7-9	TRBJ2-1	ASRSANEQF
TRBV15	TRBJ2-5	ATSRGLETQY
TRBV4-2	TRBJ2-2	ASSPPAGTANTGELF
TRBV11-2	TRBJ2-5	ASSLEGTSGSGTQY
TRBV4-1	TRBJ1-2	ASSNPGGVGYT
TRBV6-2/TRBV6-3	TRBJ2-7	ASRNSGFSYEQY
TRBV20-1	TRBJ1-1	SARRYGNTEAF
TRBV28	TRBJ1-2	ASSSTGRTYGYT
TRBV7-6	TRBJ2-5	ASSLEAQTQETQY
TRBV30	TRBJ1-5	AWSAGNLEPQH
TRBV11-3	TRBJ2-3	ASSLGLAGSTDTQY
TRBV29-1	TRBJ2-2	SVGVGTNTGELF
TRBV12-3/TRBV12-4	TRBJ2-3	ASSSQGASTDTQY
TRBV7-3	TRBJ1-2	ASSFYICSAGTYGYT